Included here is one T cell receptor beta chain sequence, with context. Its antigen is undetermined. Per germline, CDR1 MNHNY and CDR2 SVGAGI (reference sequence). The length of the CDR3 is 15 residues. With 6 bases removed from V and 4 bases from J, the gap between germline ends came to 16 bases. Every bit of the isolated RNA underwent reverse transcription, so sequencing read expressed TCRB transcripts. Sequencing was performed with immunoSEQ multiplex PCR; in TCRdb, only in-frame clones are kept and a portion is missing. The sample has about 160,000 clones; approximately 7.9% are singletons. The record originates from a study of beta chain features in type 1 diabetes. Study-level findings and limits: Patients with type 1 diabetes showed fewer VDJ junction insertions and more deletions. Shorter TCRB CDR3s, moderately but significantly so, marked every one of the four CD4+ subsets in Type 1 diabetes patients.

This receptor was obtained from a man younger than 35 with type 1 diabetes. V and J are TRBV6-6 and TRBJ2-4; the D gene is possibly TRBD1 (6 bases). The sequenced sample consisted of central memory CD4+ T cells from blood. The CDR3 loop reads CASSPWGRWKNIQYF. The CDR3, as DNA: TGTGCCAGCAGCCCGTGGGGGCGGTGGAAAAACATTCAGTACTTC.